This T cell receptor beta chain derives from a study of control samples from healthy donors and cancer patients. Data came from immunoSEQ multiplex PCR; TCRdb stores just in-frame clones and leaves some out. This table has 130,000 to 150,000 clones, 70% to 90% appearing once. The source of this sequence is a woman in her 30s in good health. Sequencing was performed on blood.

The CDR3 DNA is TGTGCCAGCAGCCAAGACGGAGGCCGGAGGGCTTTCTTT. Translating gives CASSQDGGRRAFF. The genes are TRBV3-1 (or the pseudogene TRBV3-2) and TRBJ1-1; D is unclear. V was clipped by 0 bases and J by 11 bases, with 13 bases between them. Looked up from germline, CDR1 is LGHDT and CDR2 is YNNKEL (reference sequence). The CDR3 has 13 amino acids.